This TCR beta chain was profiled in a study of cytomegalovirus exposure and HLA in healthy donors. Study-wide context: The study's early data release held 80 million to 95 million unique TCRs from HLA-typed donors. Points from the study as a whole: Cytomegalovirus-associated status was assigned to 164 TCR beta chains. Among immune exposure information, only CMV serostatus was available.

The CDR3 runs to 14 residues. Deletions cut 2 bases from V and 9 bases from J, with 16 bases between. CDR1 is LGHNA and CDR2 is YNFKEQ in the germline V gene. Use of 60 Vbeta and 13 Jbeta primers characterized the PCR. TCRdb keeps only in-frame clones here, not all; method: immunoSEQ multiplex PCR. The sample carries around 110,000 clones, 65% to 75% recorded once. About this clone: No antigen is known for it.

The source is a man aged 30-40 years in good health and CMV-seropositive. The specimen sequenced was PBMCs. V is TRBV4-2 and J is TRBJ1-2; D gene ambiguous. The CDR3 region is CASSQSGGLIRYTF. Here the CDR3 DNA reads TGTGCCAGCAGCCAATCAGGAGGTCTAATACGCTACACCTTC.